This entry is about one T cell receptor beta chain. No antigen is known for it. This specimen comes from a study of PD-1 blockade in classical Hodgkin lymphoma. The data were produced by immunoSEQ multiplex PCR, yet TCRdb's version contains in-frame clones alone and is incomplete. Of over 3,500 clones detected, over 60% appear once; the ten largest clones hold approximately 35%. Time point specified: cycle 4 day 1 (C4D1), after five to seven weeks of nivolumab. Every patient had relapsed following autologous stem cell transplantation, and cohorts differed in brentuximab vedotin exposure. CD8+ T cell isolation from thawed PBMCs was performed by magnetic negative selection. CDR3 size: 14 residues. V gave up 2 bases and J gave up 6 bases, with 13 bases separating them. Germline-derived CDR1 and CDR2 are MRHNA and SNTAGT. Study results and caveats: Significantly greater TCR diversity emerged by C4D1 in CD4+ cells but not CD8+ cells.

The chain is built from TRBV6-4 and TRBJ1-2, with D perhaps TRBD1 (5 bases). The TCR sequence derives from a human donor with classical Hodgkin lymphoma. Sequencing was performed on CD8+ T cells from blood, taken before the fourth cycle of nivolumab. CDR3 loop: CASSDEGRNDGYTF. The CDR3 DNA reads as TGTGCCAGCAGTGACGAGGGGAGGAATGATGGCTACACCTTC.